These T cell receptor beta chains were read from a single sample in a study of monozygotic twins with inflammatory bowel disease. TCRdb re-analyzed the 5' RACE reads; it lists each CDR3 protein once, without DNA. The table for this sample gives under 350,000 distinct CDR3 sequences. The sample consisted of blood. These receptors all stem from a human donor with ulcerative colitis or Crohn's disease, or a healthy co-twin of an affected twin (not recorded which). CDR3s include the opening cysteine and the closing phenylalanine or tryptophan.

V	J	CDR3
TRBV12-3/TRBV12-4	TRBJ1-1	CASQDRDRNTEAFF
TRBV20-1	TRBJ2-7	CSATPSGLADYEQYF
TRBV7-9	TRBJ2-1	CASSFMRTQGEQFF
TRBV5-4	TRBJ2-1	CASKSAYMNEQFF
TRBV7-2	TRBJ1-5	CASSWAGGTQPQHF
TRBV28	TRBJ2-1	CASSKGTSGTRGNEQFF
TRBV5-8	TRBJ1-5	CASSLDIQPQHF
TRBV7-9	TRBJ2-7	CASSLAGAGTSTSEQYF
TRBV27	TRBJ1-2	CATRAPRTGGGGYTF
TRBV12-3/TRBV12-4	TRBJ1-2	CASSLYGTGGRSGYGYTF
TRBV5-1	TRBJ1-2	CASSPGTGVGNYGYTF
TRBV20-1	TRBJ2-1	CSAREGVFFYNEQFF
TRBV21-1	TRBJ2-7	CASSKNQLGGYSYEQYF
TRBV7-2	TRBJ1-1	CASSLMGSGEAFF
TRBV6-1	TRBJ2-2	CASRGAGGTGELFF
TRBV20-1	TRBJ1-1	CSAPGVHTEAFF
TRBV20-1	TRBJ2-3	CSARVASGTSTDTQYF
TRBV6-1	TRBJ1-2	CASSDRQSNYGYTF
TRBV29-1	TRBJ1-5	CSAQQASNQPQHF
TRBV10-3	TRBJ2-3	CAIRTGALRRTDTQYF
TRBV28	TRBJ1-2	CASSLSGGRGYTF
TRBV7-9	TRBJ1-3	CASITPSSGNTIYF
TRBV28	TRBJ2-7	CASSIIDYEQYF
TRBV7-2	TRBJ2-1	CASSLDQGSREQFF
TRBV20-1	TRBJ2-5	CSARGLPLPETQYF
TRBV30	TRBJ2-3	CAWSQGLAGRTDTQYF
TRBV7-2	TRBJ1-6	CASSLDRPGSTPLHF
TRBV24-1	TRBJ2-5	CATSDPGGGETQYF
TRBV5-6	TRBJ2-3	CASSRAGSTDTQYF
TRBV6-6	TRBJ2-4	CASMVDEAKNIQYF
TRBV7-2	TRBJ1-6	CASSVGTGNNSPLHF
TRBV6-2/TRBV6-3	TRBJ2-7	CASSYSTRNEQYF
TRBV7-2	TRBJ2-5	CASSFSPVETQYF
TRBV4-3	TRBJ2-1	CASSPMGLAGNYEQFF
TRBV4-2	TRBJ1-6	CASSQEWGNSPLHF
TRBV21-1	TRBJ1-5	CASSRVSFVRDRLQSNQPQHF
TRBV7-2	TRBJ2-5	CASRLRGGAYFQETQYF
TRBV11-2	TRBJ2-4	CASSLVAGGLLGNIQYF
TRBV11-3	TRBJ1-1	CASSFGATEAFF
TRBV5-1	TRBJ2-5	CASSSTRPQETQYF
TRBV12-3/TRBV12-4	TRBJ1-3	CASNTASSGNTIYF
TRBV6-1	TRBJ2-7	CASRRLAGGNSYEQYF
TRBV5-1	TRBJ2-1	CASGSGGVRFF
TRBV7-9	TRBJ2-7	CASSREYGAGSYEQYF
TRBV20-1	TRBJ2-5	CSARVHGGQKETQYF
TRBV4-3	TRBJ2-7	CASSQASGPGDEQYF
TRBV6-2/TRBV6-3	TRBJ1-5	CASSWKGQGDQPQHF
TRBV10-1	TRBJ2-1	CASTFSGGAEQFF
TRBV11-2	TRBJ2-5	CASSPTGIGETQYF
TRBV7-3	TRBJ2-5	CASSSTGETQYF
TRBV20-1	TRBJ1-4	CSARVGATNEKLFF
TRBV19	TRBJ2-1	CASSIVPAGGPNEQFF
TRBV23-1	TRBJ2-7	CASSQSKGLCEQYF
TRBV20-1	TRBJ1-1	CAPIKGGGNTEAFF